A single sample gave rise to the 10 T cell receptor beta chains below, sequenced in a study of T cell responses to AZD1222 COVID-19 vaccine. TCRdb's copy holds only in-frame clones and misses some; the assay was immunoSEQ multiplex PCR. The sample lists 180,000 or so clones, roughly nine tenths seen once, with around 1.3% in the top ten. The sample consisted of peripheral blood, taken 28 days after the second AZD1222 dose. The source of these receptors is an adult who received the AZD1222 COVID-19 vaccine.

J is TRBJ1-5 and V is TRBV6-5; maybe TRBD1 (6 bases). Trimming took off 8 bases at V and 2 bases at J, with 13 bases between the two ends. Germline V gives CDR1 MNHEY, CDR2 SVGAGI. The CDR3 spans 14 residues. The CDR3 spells CASGTGLGNQPQHF. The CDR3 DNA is TGTGCCAGCGGAACAGGGTTGGGCAATCAGCCCCAGCATTTT.

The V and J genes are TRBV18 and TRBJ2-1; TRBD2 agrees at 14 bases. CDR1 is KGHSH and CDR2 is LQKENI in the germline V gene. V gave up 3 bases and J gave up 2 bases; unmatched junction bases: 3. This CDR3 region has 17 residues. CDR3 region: CASSPGLAGEAYNEQFF. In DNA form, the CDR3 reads TGTGCCAGCTCACCGGGACTAGCGGGAGAAGCCTACAATGAGCAGTTCTTC.

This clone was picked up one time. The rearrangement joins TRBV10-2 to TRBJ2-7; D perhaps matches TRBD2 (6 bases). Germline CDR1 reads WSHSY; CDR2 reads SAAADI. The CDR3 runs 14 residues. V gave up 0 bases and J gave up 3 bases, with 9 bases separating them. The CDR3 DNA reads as TGCGCCAGCAGTGAGTCGCGGGGACTCTACGAGCAGTACTTC. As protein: CASSESRGLYEQYF.

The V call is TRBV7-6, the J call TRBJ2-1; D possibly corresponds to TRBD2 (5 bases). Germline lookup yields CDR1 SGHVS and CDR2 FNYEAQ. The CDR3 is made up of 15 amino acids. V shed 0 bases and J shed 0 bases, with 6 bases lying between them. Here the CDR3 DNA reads TGTGCCAGCAGCTTAGCAGGGAGCTCCTACAATGAGCAGTTCTTC. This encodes CASSLAGSSYNEQFF. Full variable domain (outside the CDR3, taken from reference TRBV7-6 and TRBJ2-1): GAGVSQSPRYKVTKRGQDVALRCDPISGHVSLYWYRQALGQGPEFLTYFNYEAQQDKSGLPNDRFSAERPEGSISTLTIQRTEQRDSAMYRCASSLAGSSYNEQFFGPGTRLTVL.

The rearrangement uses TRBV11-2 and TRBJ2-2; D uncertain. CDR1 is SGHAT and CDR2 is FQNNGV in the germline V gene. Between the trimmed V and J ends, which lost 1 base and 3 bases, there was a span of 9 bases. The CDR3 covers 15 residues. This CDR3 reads CASSLGNVYTGELFF. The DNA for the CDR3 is TGTGCCAGCAGCTTAGGCAATGTCTACACCGGGGAGCTGTTTTTT. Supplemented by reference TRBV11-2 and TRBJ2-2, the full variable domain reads EAGVAQSPRYKIIEKRQSVAFWCNPISGHATLYWYQQILGQGPKLLIQFQNNGVVDDSQLPKDRFSAERLKGVDSTLKIQPAKLEDSAVYLCASSLGNVYTGELFFGEGSRLTVL.

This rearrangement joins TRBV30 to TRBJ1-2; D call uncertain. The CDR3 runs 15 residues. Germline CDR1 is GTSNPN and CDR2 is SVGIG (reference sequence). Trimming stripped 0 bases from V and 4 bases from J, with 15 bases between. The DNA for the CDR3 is TGTGCCTGGAGTGTATCCTTGTCATCGGCCTATGGCTACACCTTC. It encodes CAWSVSLSSAYGYTF.

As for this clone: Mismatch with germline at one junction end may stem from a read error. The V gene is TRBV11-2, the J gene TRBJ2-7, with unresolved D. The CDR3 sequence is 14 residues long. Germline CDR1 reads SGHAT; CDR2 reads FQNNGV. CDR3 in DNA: TGTGCCAGCACCTTAGATACTATCTCCTACGAGCAGTACTTC. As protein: CASTLDTISYEQYF.

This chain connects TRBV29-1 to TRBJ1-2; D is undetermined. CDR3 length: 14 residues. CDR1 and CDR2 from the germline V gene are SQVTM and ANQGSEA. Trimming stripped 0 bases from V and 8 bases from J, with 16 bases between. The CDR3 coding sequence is TGCAGCGTTGAAGATACCGGGATCCCGGGGGGCTACACCTTC. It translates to CSVEDTGIPGGYTF.

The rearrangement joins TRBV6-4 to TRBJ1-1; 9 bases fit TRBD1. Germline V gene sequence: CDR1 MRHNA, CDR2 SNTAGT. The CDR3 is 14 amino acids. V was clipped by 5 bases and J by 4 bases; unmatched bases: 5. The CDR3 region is CASSSTGGSTEAFF. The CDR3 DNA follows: TGTGCCAGCAGTTCGACAGGGGGTAGCACTGAAGCTTTCTTT.

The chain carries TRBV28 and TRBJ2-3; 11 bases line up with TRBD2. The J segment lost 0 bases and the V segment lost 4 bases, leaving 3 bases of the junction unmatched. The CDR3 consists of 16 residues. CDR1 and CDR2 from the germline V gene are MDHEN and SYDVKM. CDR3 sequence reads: CASSSRTSGSTDTQYF. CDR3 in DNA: TGTGCCAGCAGTTCACGGACTAGCGGGAGCACAGATACGCAGTATTTT.